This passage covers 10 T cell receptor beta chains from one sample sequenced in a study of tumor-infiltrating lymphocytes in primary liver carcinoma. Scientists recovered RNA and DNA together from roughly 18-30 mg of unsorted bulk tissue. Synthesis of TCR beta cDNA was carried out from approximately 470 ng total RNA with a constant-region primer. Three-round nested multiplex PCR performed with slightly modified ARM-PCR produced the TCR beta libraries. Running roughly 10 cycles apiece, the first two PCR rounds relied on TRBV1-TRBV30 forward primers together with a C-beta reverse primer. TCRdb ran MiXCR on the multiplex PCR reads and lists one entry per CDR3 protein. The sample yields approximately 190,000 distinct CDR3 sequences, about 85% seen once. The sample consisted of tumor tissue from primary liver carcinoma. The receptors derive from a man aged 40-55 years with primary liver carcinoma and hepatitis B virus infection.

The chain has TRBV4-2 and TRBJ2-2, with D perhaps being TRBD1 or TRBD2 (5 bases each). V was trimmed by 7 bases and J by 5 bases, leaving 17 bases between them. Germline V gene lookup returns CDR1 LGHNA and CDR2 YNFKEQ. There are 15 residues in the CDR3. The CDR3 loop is CASTQTRGTTGELFF. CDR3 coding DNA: TGTGCCAGCACTCAAACCCGGGGCACAACCGGGGAGCTGTTTTTT.

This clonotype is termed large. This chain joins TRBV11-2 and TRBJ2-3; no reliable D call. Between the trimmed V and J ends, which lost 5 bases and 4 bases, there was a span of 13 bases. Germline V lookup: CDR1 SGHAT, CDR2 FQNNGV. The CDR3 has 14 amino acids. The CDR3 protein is CASSPPGRADTQYF. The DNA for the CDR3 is TGTGCCAGCAGCCCCCCGGGCCGGGCAGATACGCAGTATTTT.

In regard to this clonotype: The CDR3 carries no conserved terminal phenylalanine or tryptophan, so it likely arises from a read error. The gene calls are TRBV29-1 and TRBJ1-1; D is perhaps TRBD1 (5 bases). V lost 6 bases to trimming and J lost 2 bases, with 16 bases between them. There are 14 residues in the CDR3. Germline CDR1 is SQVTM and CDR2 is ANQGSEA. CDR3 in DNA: TGCAGCGTCGTCAGAGTGGGGGTTAACACTGAAGCTTTCCTT. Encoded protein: CSVVRVGVNTEAFL.

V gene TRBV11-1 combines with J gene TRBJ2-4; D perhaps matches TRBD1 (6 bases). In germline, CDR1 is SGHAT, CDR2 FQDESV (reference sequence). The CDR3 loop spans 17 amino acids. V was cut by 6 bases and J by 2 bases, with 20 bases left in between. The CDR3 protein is CASSFLGTSGTKNIQYF. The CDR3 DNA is TGTGCCAGCAGTTTTCTCGGGACAAGCGGAACCAAAAACATTCAGTACTTC.

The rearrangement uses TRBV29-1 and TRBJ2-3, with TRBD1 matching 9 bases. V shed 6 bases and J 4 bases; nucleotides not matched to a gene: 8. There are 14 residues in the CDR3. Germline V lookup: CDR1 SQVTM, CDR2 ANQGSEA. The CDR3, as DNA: TGCAGCGTGAGAGGGACAGGGACTTCAGATACGCAGTATTTT. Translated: CSVRGTGTSDTQYF.

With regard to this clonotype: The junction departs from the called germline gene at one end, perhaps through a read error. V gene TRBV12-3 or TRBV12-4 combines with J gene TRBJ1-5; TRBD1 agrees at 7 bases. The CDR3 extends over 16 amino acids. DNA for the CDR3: TGTGTCAGCAGTTTAGGGGGCCAGTATAACAATCAGCCCCAGCATTTT. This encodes CVSSLGGQYNNQPQHF.

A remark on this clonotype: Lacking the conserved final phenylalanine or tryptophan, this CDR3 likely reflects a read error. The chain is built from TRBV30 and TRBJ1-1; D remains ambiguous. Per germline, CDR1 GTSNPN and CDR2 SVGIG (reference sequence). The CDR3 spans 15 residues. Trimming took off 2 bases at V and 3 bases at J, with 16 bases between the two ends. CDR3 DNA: TGTGCCTGGAGTCTAGCGGGATTTGGGGACACTGAAGCTTTCTAT. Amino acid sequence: CAWSLAGFGDTEAFY.

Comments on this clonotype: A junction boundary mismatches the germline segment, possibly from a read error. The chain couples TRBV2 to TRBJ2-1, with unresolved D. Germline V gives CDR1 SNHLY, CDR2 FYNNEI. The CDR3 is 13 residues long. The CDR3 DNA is TGTGCCACCAGTGAAGACTTCTACAATGAGCAGTTCTTC. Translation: CATSEDFYNEQFF.

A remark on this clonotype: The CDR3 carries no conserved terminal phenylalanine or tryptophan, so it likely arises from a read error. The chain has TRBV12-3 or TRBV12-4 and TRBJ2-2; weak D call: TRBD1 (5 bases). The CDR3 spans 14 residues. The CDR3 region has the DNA TGTGCCAGCAGTTACTCCTGGGGCACCTGGGAGCTGTTTTCT. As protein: CASSYSWGTWELFS.

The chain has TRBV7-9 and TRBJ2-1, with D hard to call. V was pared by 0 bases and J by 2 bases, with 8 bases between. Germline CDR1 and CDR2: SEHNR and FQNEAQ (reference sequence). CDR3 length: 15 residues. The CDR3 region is CASSLAFVTYNEQFF. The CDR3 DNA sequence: TGTGCCAGCAGCTTAGCCTTTGTGACCTACAATGAGCAGTTCTTC. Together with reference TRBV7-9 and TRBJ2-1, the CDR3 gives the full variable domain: DTGVSQNPRHKITKRGQNVTFRCDPISEHNRLYWYRQTLGQGPEFLTYFQNEAQLEKSRLLSDRFSAERPKGSFSTLEIQRTEQGDSAMYLCASSLAFVTYNEQFFGPGTRLTVL.